These T cell receptor beta chains were read from a single sample in a study of cytomegalovirus exposure and HLA in healthy donors. TCRdb's table, derived via immunoSEQ multiplex PCR, lists solely in-frame clones and lacks some. The table includes around 110,000 clones, approximately 71% detected once. Sequenced: PBMCs. The receptors derive from a man aged 35-49 years in good health and CMV-seronegative. Each CDR3 is given with its conserved first and last residue. The order of the fields is J gene, V gene, CDR3 protein.

TRBJ1-2	TRBV7-9	CASSQGGDGYTF
TRBJ1-2	TRBV19	CASSMAGGIYYGYTF
TRBJ2-7	TRBV4-1	CASSHLTGAGTGEQYF
TRBJ1-4	TRBV7-9	CASAPGATNEKLFF
TRBJ2-7	TRBV6-1	CASSDQQGAHEQYF
TRBJ2-3	TRBV11-1	CASSFRGADTQYF
TRBJ2-7	TRBV19	CASTGVKPYEQYF
TRBJ1-2	TRBV5-1	CASSLQGQGLYGYTF
TRBJ1-1	TRBV18	CASSPLPGQGANTEAFF
TRBJ2-1	TRBV4-2	CASSQEHPGSSYNEQFF
TRBJ2-5	TRBV6-6	CASSQGLPQETQYF
TRBJ1-5	TRBV9	CASSVGTGDSNQPQHF
TRBJ1-2	TRBV5-6	CASSLAGTGGLNGYTF
TRBJ1-1	TRBV7-9	CASSPTEQPEAFF
TRBJ2-1	TRBV6-6	CASSPRTFGNNEQFF
TRBJ2-5	TRBV6-5	CASTRRGQSQETQYF
TRBJ2-1	TRBV7-2	CASRTSGAGFSSEQFF
TRBJ1-5	TRBV15	CATSKAGQGANQPQHF
TRBJ1-5	TRBV20-1	CSASGNQPQHF
TRBJ1-1	TRBV5-1	CASSLDLGPDTEAFF
TRBJ1-3	TRBV18	CASSPQESGNTIYF
TRBJ2-1	TRBV7-9	CASSLEGLQSFF
.	TRBV6-1	CASRPKRGSSYEQYF
TRBJ1-5	TRBV28	CASSGGYQPQHF
TRBJ1-5	TRBV2	CASSDNSPNQPQHF
TRBJ2-5	TRBV5-4	CASSSSGGLRETQYF
.	TRBV13	CASSLGSPGSYEQYF
TRBJ1-6	TRBV6-4	CASREGGQGSALHF
TRBJ1-1	TRBV2	CASSVSREAFF
TRBJ2-2	TRBV6-4	CASRRTGENTGELFF
TRBJ2-5	TRBV11-3	CASSLGGTPEETQYF
TRBJ1-1	TRBV19	CASSIIEEGAHEAFF
TRBJ1-1	TRBV18	CASTRGQGTWTEAFF
TRBJ2-7	TRBV11-2	CASSSSSGAYEQYF
TRBJ1-2	TRBV6-1	CASSDPRASNYGYTF
TRBJ2-7	TRBV19	CASSEYRDIPYEQYF
TRBJ2-3	TRBV2	CASSSLTSGQRSRRDTQYF
TRBJ2-7	TRBV10-3	CAISERDYEQYF
TRBJ1-1	TRBV21-1	CASSPWVSDRKGFF
TRBJ2-3	TRBV5-5	CASSLDGASTDTQYF
TRBJ2-5	TRBV6-6	CASSYKPQTQYF
TRBJ1-3	TRBV2	CASSRGPSDGTIYF
TRBJ1-1	TRBV7-8	CASSPRHGMNTEAFF
TRBJ1-1	TRBV11-2	CASSLDWTGWDTEAFF
TRBJ2-4	TRBV7-3	CASSLSSGTQNIQYF
TRBJ2-1	TRBV2	CASSVGRGPHYYNEQFF
TRBJ1-2	TRBV6-6	CASSYSGQGINGYPF
TRBJ1-4	TRBV7-9	CASSIYRSLNEKLFF
TRBJ1-3	TRBV5-1	CASSSSGRNTIYF
TRBJ1-2	TRBV6-4	CASSDPSRVGGYTF
TRBJ2-7	TRBV5-4	CASSLGSSGEFYEQYF